One sample yielded the 30 T cell receptor beta chains listed below, sequenced in a study of CD8 T cells in Susac syndrome. Roughly 0.45 to 1 ug RNA was reverse transcribed with random hexamers. Each CDR3 protein is one row after TCRdb ran MiXCR on the immunoSEQ multiplex PCR reads. This table holds approximately 120,000 distinct CDR3 sequences, around 96% found once. Sequenced: CD4+ T cells from PBMCs. Receptors originate from a human donor in good health.

This chain joins TRBV15 and TRBJ2-2; possibly TRBD2 for D (6 bases). CDR3 length equals 16 residues. The germline V gene has CDR1 LNHNV and CDR2 YYDKDF (reference sequence). Deletions cut 3 bases from V and 4 bases from J, with 15 bases between. The CDR3 here is CATSSRGTKFTGELFF. The DNA of the CDR3 is TGTGCCACCAGCAGCCGCGGGACGAAGTTCACCGGGGAGCTGTTTTTT.

The rearrangement links TRBV3-1 to TRBJ2-2; 12 positions agree with TRBD2. Trimming removed 1 base from V and 6 bases from J; junction bases left unmatched: 3. This CDR3 has 16 amino acids. Per germline, CDR1 LGHDT and CDR2 YNNKEL (reference sequence). CDR3 nucleotide sequence: TGTGCCAGCAGCCAAGGGGGACTAGCGGGCCCCGGGGAGCTGTTTTTT. Protein sequence: CASSQGGLAGPGELFF.

The rearrangement links TRBV7-2 to TRBJ2-7, with D unclear. V lost 0 bases to trimming and J lost 8 bases, with 14 bases between them. Germline loops: CDR1 SGHTA, CDR2 FQGNSA. The length of the CDR3 is 14 residues. CDR3 sequence reads: CASSLANTVLKQYF. DNA for the CDR3: TGTGCCAGCAGCTTAGCGAACACCGTTCTCAAGCAGTACTTC.

The CDR3 spells CSARPPGADTQYF. For the CDR3, the DNA is TGCAGTGCTAGACCCCCCGGGGCAGATACGCAGTATTTT. J is TRBJ2-3 and V is TRBV20-1, with a tentative D call TRBD2 (5 bases). V was shortened by 2 bases and J by 4 bases, with 10 bases between the two germline ends. The V gene's germline CDR1 is DFQATT and CDR2 SNEGSKA (reference sequence). The CDR3 runs to 13 residues.

The genes are TRBV7-2 and TRBJ2-1, with TRBD1 as a possible D gene (6 bases). The CDR3 covers 16 residues. Per the germline V gene, CDR1 is SGHTA and CDR2 is FQGNSA. The V end was cut by 3 bases, the J end by 3 bases, with 15 bases between. The CDR3 nucleotides read TGTGCCAGCAGCTTCTATACAGGGTCCCACTACAATGAGCAGTTCTTC. Translating gives CASSFYTGSHYNEQFF.

The gene calls are TRBV12-3 or TRBV12-4 and TRBJ1-2; D not certain. This CDR3 comprises 12 residues. The V and J ends lost 3 bases and 6 bases respectively, with 8 bases between them. CDR3 DNA sequence: TGTGCCAGCAGTTTCACCCGAGATGGCTACACCTTC. It specifies CASSFTRDGYTF.

This chain joins TRBV5-1 and TRBJ2-5; possible D gene TRBD1, 6 bases. V was cut by 3 bases and J by 1 base, with 28 bases left in between. The CDR3 loop spans 20 amino acids. Per the germline V gene, CDR1 is SGHRS and CDR2 is YFSETQ. The CDR3 loop is CASSWPLDARGMSSQETQYF. The CDR3 nucleotides read TGCGCCAGCAGCTGGCCTCTTGACGCCAGGGGTATGTCTAGCCAAGAGACCCAGTACTTC.

The chain carries TRBV7-2 and TRBJ2-1, with D unclear. Trimming removed 1 base from V and 6 bases from J, with 4 bases in between. Per germline, CDR1 SGHTA and CDR2 FQGNSA. The CDR3 length is 12 residues. The CDR3 nucleotides are TGTGCCAGCAGCTTAGACAGCAATGAGCAGTTCTTC. Translated: CASSLDSNEQFF.

The count of this clonotype is one. The rearrangement joins TRBV27 to TRBJ2-7; D assignment may be TRBD1 or TRBD2 (5 bases each). Trimming took off 4 bases at V and 9 bases at J, with 10 bases between the two ends. The CDR3 has 11 amino acids. The germline gives CDR1 MNHEY, CDR2 SMNVEV (reference sequence). CDR3: CASSWTGTQYF. The CDR3 bases are TGTGCCAGCAGTTGGACCGGGACGCAGTACTTC.

The chain carries TRBV7-2 and TRBJ2-5; 8 bases agree with TRBD1. The J segment lost 2 bases and the V segment lost 6 bases, leaving 11 bases of the junction unmatched. Germline V gene sequence: CDR1 SGHTA, CDR2 FQGNSA. The length of the CDR3 is 16 residues. DNA of the CDR3: TGTGCCAGCAGTTCAAACGGGGGACAGGCACAAGAGACCCAGTACTTC. It codes for CASSSNGGQAQETQYF.

The CDR3 DNA is TGCGCCAGCAGCTTGGAGGCGAGGAGCTCCTACAATGAGCAGTTCTTC. Protein product: CASSLEARSSYNEQFF. The genes are TRBV5-1 and TRBJ2-1; D is unresolved. Trimming left V 0 bases short and J 0 bases short, with 10 bases between. Germline lookup yields CDR1 SGHRS and CDR2 YFSETQ. The CDR3 is 16 amino acids.

This chain uses TRBV20-1 with TRBJ2-1, with D tentatively TRBD2 (5 bases). V lost 6 bases and J 9 bases, leaving 18 bases between the germline ends. The CDR3 extends over 13 amino acids. Germline CDR1 reads DFQATT; CDR2 reads SNEGSKA (reference sequence). The CDR3 reads CSAGFREPSEQFF. The DNA of the CDR3 is TGCAGTGCCGGATTCCGGGAACCCAGTGAGCAGTTCTTC.

This clonotype has a single count. The chain carries TRBV5-6 and TRBJ2-7, with D tentatively TRBD1 (6 bases). This CDR3 has 17 amino acids. V gave up 2 bases and J gave up 4 bases, with 22 bases separating them. The germline CDR1 and CDR2 sequences are SGHDT and YYEEEE. The CDR3 nucleotides read TGTGCCAGCAGCTTCCGACAGGCCCTATTGGCCGCTTACGAGCAGTACTTC. Translation gives CASSFRQALLAAYEQYF.

The rearrangement links TRBV4-1 to TRBJ2-2; D remains ambiguous. V was pared by 2 bases and J by 6 bases, with 10 bases between. Germline CDR1 reads MGHRA; CDR2 reads YSYEKL. The CDR3 spans 14 residues. CDR3 coding DNA: TGCGCCAGCAGCCAATTATGGAGTGCCGGGGAGCTGTTTTTT. Its protein product is CASSQLWSAGELFF.

The V call is TRBV6-1, the J call TRBJ2-3; possible D gene TRBD2, 6 bases. The germline V and J ends were trimmed by 6 bases and 2 bases, with 12 bases remaining between them. This CDR3 is 14 amino acids long. Germline CDR1 reads MNHNS; CDR2 reads SASEGT. DNA of the CDR3: TGTGCCAGCAGACAAGGCGGGAACACAGATACGCAGTATTTT. This encodes CASRQGGNTDTQYF.

The chain recombines TRBV2 with TRBJ2-2, with 9 nucleotides matching TRBD1. The junction had 8 bases not matched to a gene; V was cut back by 7 bases and J by 2 bases. Germline V gene data show CDR1 as SNHLY and CDR2 as FYNNEI. CDR3 size: 16 residues. Here the CDR3 DNA reads TGTGCCAGCACCCTCAGGGGACAGGGAAACACCGGGGAGCTGTTTTTT. The encoded protein is CASTLRGQGNTGELFF.

CDR3 nucleotides: TGCGCCTCGTCTCTGACGACTAAAGAGACCCAGTACTTC. It specifies CASSLTTKETQYF. This chain connects TRBV5-1 to TRBJ2-5, with TRBD2 as a possible D gene (5 bases). V lost 10 bases and J lost 3, with 16 bases in between. The CDR3 extends over 13 amino acids. Germline loops: CDR1 SGHRS, CDR2 YFSETQ.

The V call is TRBV7-2, the J call TRBJ2-5; tentative D call: TRBD2 (5 bases). Trimming cost V 1 base and J 1 base, with 10 bases left between them. The germline CDR1 and CDR2 sequences are SGHTA and FQGNSA. The CDR3 spans 15 residues. CDR3 loop: CASSLVAGSQETQYF. CDR3 bases: TGTGCCAGCAGCTTAGTCGCGGGTAGCCAAGAGACCCAGTACTTC.

V gene TRBV12-3 or TRBV12-4 combines with J gene TRBJ2-3; perhaps TRBD2 as D (5 bases). V was pared by 5 bases and J by 2 bases, with 11 bases between. CDR3 length equals 14 residues. CDR3: CASSRSGYTDTQYF. The CDR3 coding sequence is TGTGCCAGCAGTAGGAGCGGTTACACAGATACGCAGTATTTT.

J is TRBJ2-7 and V is TRBV12-3 or TRBV12-4; either TRBD1 or TRBD2 may fit D (6 bases each). The V gene lost 2 bases and the J gene lost 4 bases, with 9 bases spanning the gap. The CDR3 contains 13 residues. The CDR3 region is CASSLRGTYEQYF. For the CDR3, the DNA is TGTGCCAGCAGTTTAAGGGGGACTTACGAGCAGTACTTC.

The gene calls are TRBV24-1 and TRBJ2-1; tentative D call: TRBD1 (6 bases). The CDR3 is 14 amino acids. Germline assignment: CDR1 KGHDR and CDR2 SFDVKD. The V end was cut by 3 bases, the J end by 6 bases, with 11 bases between. The CDR3 sequence: CATSDPTRGNEQFF. CDR3 sequence (DNA): TGTGCCACCAGTGATCCAACCAGGGGCAATGAGCAGTTCTTC.

The chain uses TRBV2 and TRBJ2-7; TRBD2 matches 8 bases. The V segment lost 7 bases and the J segment 7 bases; nucleotides outside the gene matches: 9. Per the germline V gene, CDR1 is SNHLY and CDR2 is FYNNEI. The CDR3 totals 13 residues. The CDR3 protein is CASNREGSGEQYF. The CDR3 region has the DNA TGTGCCAGCAATCGGGAGGGCTCTGGGGAGCAGTACTTC.

This clonotype appeared once. The CDR3 nucleotides read TGCAGCGTTGAAGGGAGCTCCTACAATGAGCAGTTCTTC. Its translation is CSVEGSSYNEQFF. The chain employs TRBV29-1 and TRBJ2-1, with unresolved D. The germline V gene has CDR1 SQVTM and CDR2 ANQGSEA. V lost 1 base, J lost 0 bases, and 4 bases lay in between. The CDR3 runs to 13 residues.

This chain joins TRBV12-5 and TRBJ1-2; a possible D gene is TRBD1 (5 bases). There are 13 residues in the CDR3. V lost 4 bases and J lost 1, with 7 bases in between. The germline V gene has CDR1 LGHNT and CDR2 FRNRAP. DNA for the CDR3: TGTGCTAGTGGTTCCAGGGATAACTATGGCTACACCTTC. Translation gives CASGSRDNYGYTF.

The genes are TRBV7-9 and TRBJ2-6; no definite D call. The CDR3 sequence is 13 residues long. The ends were cut back, 8 bases at V and 0 bases at J, with 5 bases in the middle. Germline V lookup: CDR1 SEHNR, CDR2 FQNEAQ (reference sequence). The CDR3 loop is CASEVSGANVLTF. The DNA of the CDR3 is TGTGCCAGCGAGGTCTCTGGGGCCAACGTCCTGACTTTC. The variable domain in full, completed from reference TRBV7-9 and TRBJ2-6, reads DTGVSQNPRHKITKRGQNVTFRCDPISEHNRLYWYRQTLGQGPEFLTYFQNEAQLEKSRLLSDRFSAERPKGSFSTLEIQRTEQGDSAMYLCASEVSGANVLTFGAGSRLTVL.

The V gene is TRBV19, the J gene TRBJ1-3; TRBD1 might be the D (6 bases). Looked up from germline, CDR1 is LNHDA and CDR2 is SQIVND (reference sequence). This CDR3 spans 13 amino acids. The V end was cut by 8 bases, the J end by 7 bases, with 15 bases between. CDR3 in DNA: TGTGCCAGTTGCCCACAGGGCGGGAACACCATATATTTT. Translating it yields CASCPQGGNTIYF.

V usage is TRBV30 and J usage is TRBJ2-7, with D possibly being TRBD1 (5 bases). The CDR3 runs 15 residues. The germline gives CDR1 GTSNPN, CDR2 SVGIG (reference sequence). V lost 4 bases and J 0 bases, leaving 16 bases between the germline ends. The CDR3 protein is CAWTVKGLLSYEQYF. DNA of the CDR3: TGTGCCTGGACCGTGAAGGGGTTGCTCTCCTACGAGCAGTACTTC.

The chain carries TRBV7-2 and TRBJ2-3; TRBD2 matches 15 bases. V shed 8 bases and J 5 bases; nucleotides not matched to a gene: 2. This CDR3 is built from 14 residues. Germline CDR1 and CDR2: SGHTA and FQGNSA. CDR3 coding DNA: TGTGCCAGCGGACTAGCGGGAGGGATAGATACGCAGTATTTT. Translated, it gives CASGLAGGIDTQYF.

In nucleotides, the CDR3 is TGCAGTGCTAGAGATCAGGGGGGAGAAAAACTGTTTTTT. Translating gives CSARDQGGEKLFF. V is TRBV20-1 and J is TRBJ1-4, with 7 bases lining up with TRBD1. J lost 8 bases, V lost 0 bases, and 3 bases had no gene match. Germline-derived CDR1 and CDR2 are DFQATT and SNEGSKA (reference sequence). CDR3 size: 13 residues.

This chain connects TRBV6-2 or TRBV6-3 to TRBJ1-5; TRBD1 agrees at 9 bases. The CDR3 has 17 residues. CDR1 MNHEY and CDR2 SVGEGT come from the germline V gene. V lost 2 bases, J lost 6 bases, and 11 bases stayed unmatched. The CDR3 DNA sequence: TGTGCCAGCAGTTACCTCCCGGGACAGGGTCTCGGTCAGCCCCAGCATTTT. This encodes CASSYLPGQGLGQPQHF.